This T cell receptor (beta chain) came from a study of cytomegalovirus exposure and HLA in healthy donors. PCR primers comprised 60 Vbeta and 13 Jbeta primers. The assay was immunoSEQ multiplex PCR, and TCRdb's table has in-frame clones only and misses some. The sample has more than 110,000 clones, roughly three quarters seen once. This CDR3 spans 18 amino acids. The V gene lost 3 bases and the J gene lost 7 bases, with 24 bases spanning the gap. Germline CDR1 reads SEHNR; CDR2 reads FQNEAQ (reference sequence). V and J are TRBV7-9 and TRBJ1-4; tentative D call: TRBD1 (5 bases). The clonotype originates from a man younger than 35 in good health and CMV-seronegative. The sequencing input was PBMCs. CDR3 in DNA: TGTGCCAGCAGCTTGTTCGTAAGCGGGGGGACGGGAGTTGAAAAACTGTTTTTT. Translated, it gives CASSLFVSGGTGVEKLFF.